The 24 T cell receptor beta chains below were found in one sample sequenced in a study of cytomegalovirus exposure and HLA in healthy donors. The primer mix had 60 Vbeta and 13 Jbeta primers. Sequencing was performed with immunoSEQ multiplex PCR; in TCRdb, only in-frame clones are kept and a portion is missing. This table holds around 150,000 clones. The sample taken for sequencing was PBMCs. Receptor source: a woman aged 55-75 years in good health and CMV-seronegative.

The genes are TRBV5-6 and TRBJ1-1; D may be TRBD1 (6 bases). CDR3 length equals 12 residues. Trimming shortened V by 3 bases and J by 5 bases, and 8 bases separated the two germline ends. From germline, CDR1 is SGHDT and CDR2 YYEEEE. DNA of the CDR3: TGTGCCAGCAGCTCACAGGGAACTGAAGCTTTCTTT. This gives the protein CASSSQGTEAFF.

CDR3 loop: CASSHPRLAGGETQYF. In nucleotides, the CDR3 is TGTGCCAGCAGCCACCCCAGACTAGCGGGAGGAGAGACCCAGTACTTC. This chain uses TRBV4-2 with TRBJ2-5; 13 bases fit TRBD2. The CDR3 is 16 residues long. V gave up 3 bases and J gave up 4 bases; unmatched junction bases: 5. Germline V gives CDR1 LGHNA, CDR2 YNFKEQ.

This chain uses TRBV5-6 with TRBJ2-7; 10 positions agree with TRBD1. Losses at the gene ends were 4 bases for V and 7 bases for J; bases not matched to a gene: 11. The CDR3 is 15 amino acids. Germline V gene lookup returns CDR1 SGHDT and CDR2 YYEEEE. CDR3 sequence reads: CASSPQRDRGFEQYF. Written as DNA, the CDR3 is TGTGCCAGCAGCCCCCAGAGGGACAGGGGCTTTGAGCAGTACTTC.

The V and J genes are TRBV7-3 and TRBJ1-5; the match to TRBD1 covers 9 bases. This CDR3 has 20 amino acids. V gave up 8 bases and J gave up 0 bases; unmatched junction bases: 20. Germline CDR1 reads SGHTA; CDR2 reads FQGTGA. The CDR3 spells CASHFEIPGQGVHSNQPQHF. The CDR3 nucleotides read TGTGCCAGCCACTTTGAAATCCCGGGACAGGGCGTCCATAGCAATCAGCCCCAGCATTTT. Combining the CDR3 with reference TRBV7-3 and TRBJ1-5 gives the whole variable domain GAGVSQTPSNKVTEKGKYVELRCDPISGHTALYWYRQSLGQGPEFLIYFQGTGAADDSGLPNDRFFAVRPEGSVSTLKIQRTERGDSAVYLCASHFEIPGQGVHSNQPQHFGDGTRLSIL.

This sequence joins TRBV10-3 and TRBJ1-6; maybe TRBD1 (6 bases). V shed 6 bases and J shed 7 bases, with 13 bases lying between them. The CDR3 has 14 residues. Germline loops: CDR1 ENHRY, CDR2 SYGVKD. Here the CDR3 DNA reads TGTGCCATCAGAAACAGGGAAAGCAATTCACCCCTCCACTTT. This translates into CAIRNRESNSPLHF.

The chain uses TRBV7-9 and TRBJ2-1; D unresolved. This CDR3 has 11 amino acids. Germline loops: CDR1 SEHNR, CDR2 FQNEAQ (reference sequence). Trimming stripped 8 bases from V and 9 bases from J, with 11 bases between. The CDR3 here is CASAASSEQFF. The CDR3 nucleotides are TGTGCCAGCGCCGCGTCGAGTGAGCAGTTCTTC.

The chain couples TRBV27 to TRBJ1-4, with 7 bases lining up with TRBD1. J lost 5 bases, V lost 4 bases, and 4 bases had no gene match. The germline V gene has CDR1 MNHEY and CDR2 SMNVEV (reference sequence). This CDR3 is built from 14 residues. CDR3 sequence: CASSSPGQNEKLFF. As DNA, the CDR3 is TGTGCCAGCAGTTCTCCGGGACAGAATGAAAAACTGTTTTTT.

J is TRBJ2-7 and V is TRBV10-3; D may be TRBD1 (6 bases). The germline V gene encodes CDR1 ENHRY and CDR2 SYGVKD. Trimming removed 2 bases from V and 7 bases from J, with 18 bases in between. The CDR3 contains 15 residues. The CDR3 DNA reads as TGTGCCATCAGTGAGCCCAGCCGACAGGCTCTTGAGCAGTACTTC. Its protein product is CAISEPSRQALEQYF.

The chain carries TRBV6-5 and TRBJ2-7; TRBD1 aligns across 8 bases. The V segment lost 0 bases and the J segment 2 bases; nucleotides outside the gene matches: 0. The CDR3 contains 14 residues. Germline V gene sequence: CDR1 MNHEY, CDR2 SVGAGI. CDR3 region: CASSYSDRAYEQYF. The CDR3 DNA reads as TGTGCCAGCAGTTACTCGGACAGGGCCTACGAGCAGTACTTC.

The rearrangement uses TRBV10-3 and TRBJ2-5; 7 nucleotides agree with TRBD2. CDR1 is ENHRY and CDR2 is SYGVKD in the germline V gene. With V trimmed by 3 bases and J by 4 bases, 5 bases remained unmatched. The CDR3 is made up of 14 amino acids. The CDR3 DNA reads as TGTGCCATCAGTGATACAGCGGGAACAGAGACCCAGTACTTC. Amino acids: CAISDTAGTETQYF.

CDR3: CASRNGGNEQFF. DNA of the CDR3: TGTGCCAGCAGGAATGGCGGGAATGAGCAGTTCTTC. The chain is built from TRBV5-6 and TRBJ2-1; possible D gene TRBD2, 5 bases. The length of the CDR3 is 12 residues. The V end was cut by 5 bases, the J end by 7 bases, with 10 bases between. Germline V gives CDR1 SGHDT, CDR2 YYEEEE. Variable domain in full (rest from reference TRBV5-6 and TRBJ2-1): DAGVTQSPTHLIKTRGQQVTLRCSPKSGHDTVSWYQQALGQGPQFIFQYYEEEERQRGNFPDRFSGHQFPNYSSELNVNALLLGDSALYLCASRNGGNEQFFGPGTRLTVL.

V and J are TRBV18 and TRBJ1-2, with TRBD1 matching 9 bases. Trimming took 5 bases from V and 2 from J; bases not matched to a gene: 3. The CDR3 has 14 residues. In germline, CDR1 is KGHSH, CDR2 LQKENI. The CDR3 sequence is CASSSGTGNYGYTF. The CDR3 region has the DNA TGTGCCAGCTCATCCGGGACAGGGAACTATGGCTACACCTTC.

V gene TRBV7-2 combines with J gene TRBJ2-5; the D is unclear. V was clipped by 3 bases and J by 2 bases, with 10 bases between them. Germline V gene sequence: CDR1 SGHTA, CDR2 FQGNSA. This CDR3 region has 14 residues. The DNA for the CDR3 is TGTGCCAGCAGCTTTTATGGCGGACAAGAGACCCAGTACTTC. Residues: CASSFYGGQETQYF.

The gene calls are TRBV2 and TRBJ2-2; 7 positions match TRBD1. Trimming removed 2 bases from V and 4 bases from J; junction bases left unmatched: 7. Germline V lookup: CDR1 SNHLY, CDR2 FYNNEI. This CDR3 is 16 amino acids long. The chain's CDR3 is CASSERDSSFTGELFF. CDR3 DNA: TGTGCCAGCAGTGAAAGGGACAGTAGTTTCACCGGGGAGCTGTTTTTT.

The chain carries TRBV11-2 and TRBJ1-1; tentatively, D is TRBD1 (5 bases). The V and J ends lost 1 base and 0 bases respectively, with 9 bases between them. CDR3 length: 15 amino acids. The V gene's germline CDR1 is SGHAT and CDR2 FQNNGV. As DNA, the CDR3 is TGTGCCAGCAGCTTAGGACAGACCCTGAACACTGAAGCTTTCTTT. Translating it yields CASSLGQTLNTEAFF.

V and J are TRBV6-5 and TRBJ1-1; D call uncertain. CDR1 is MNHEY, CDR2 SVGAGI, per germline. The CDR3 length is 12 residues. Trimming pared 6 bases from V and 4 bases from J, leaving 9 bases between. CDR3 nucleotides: TGTGCCAGCAGCTCCGGTTCCACTGAAGCTTTCTTT. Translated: CASSSGSTEAFF.

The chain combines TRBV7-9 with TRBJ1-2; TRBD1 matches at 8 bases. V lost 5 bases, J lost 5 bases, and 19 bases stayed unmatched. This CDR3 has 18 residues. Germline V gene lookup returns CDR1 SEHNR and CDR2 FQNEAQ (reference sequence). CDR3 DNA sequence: TGTGCCAGCAGCCGCCTTTATGACAGGGGTCGTGCGCCATATGGCTACACCTTC. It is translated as CASSRLYDRGRAPYGYTF.

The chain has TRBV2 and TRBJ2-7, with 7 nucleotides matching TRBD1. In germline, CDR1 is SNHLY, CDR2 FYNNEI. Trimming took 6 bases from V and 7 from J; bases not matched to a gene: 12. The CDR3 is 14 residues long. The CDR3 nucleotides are TGTGCCAGCAGGATGGAGACAGGGTCGGTTGAGCAGTACTTC. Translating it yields CASRMETGSVEQYF.

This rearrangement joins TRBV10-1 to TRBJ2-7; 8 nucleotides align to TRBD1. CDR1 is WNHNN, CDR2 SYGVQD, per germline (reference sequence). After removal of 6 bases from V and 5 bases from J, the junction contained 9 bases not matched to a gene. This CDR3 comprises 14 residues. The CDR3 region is CASSRQGFQDEQYF. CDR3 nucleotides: TGCGCCAGCAGCAGACAGGGGTTCCAGGACGAGCAGTACTTC.

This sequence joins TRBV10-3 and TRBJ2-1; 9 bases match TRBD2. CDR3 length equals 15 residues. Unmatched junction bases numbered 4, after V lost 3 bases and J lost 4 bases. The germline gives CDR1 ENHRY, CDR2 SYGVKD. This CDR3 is CAISELAGAYNEQFF. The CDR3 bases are TGTGCCATCAGTGAATTAGCGGGAGCGTACAATGAGCAGTTCTTC.

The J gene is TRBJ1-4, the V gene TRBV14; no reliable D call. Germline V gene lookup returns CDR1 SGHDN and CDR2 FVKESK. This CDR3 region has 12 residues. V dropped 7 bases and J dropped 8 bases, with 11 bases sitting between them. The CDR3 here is CASNDPGEKLFF. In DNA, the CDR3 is TGTGCCAGCAACGATCCGGGGGAAAAACTGTTTTTT.

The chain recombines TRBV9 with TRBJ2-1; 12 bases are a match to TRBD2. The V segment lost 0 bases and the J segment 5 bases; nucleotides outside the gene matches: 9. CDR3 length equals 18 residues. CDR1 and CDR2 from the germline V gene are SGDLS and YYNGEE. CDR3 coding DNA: TGTGCCAGCAGCGTAGCTACGCTAGCGGGAGGGCCTCACAATGAGCAGTTCTTC. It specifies CASSVATLAGGPHNEQFF.

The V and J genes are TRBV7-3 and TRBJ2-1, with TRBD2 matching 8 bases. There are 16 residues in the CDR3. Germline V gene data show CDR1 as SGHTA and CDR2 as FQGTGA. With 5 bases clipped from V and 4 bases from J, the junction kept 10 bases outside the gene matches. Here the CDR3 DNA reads TGTGCCAGCAGCCTCCCATTAGCGGGGATATACAATGAGCAGTTCTTC. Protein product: CASSLPLAGIYNEQFF. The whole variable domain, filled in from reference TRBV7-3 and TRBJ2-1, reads GAGVSQTPSNKVTEKGKYVELRCDPISGHTALYWYRQSLGQGPEFLIYFQGTGAADDSGLPNDRFFAVRPEGSVSTLKIQRTERGDSAVYLCASSLPLAGIYNEQFFGPGTRLTVL.

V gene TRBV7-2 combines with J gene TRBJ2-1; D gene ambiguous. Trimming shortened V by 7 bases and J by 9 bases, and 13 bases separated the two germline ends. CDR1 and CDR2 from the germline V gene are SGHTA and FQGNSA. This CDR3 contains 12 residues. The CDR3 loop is CASTLEYGEQFF. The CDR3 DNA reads TGTGCCAGCACCCTGGAGTACGGTGAGCAGTTCTTC.